The 13 T cell receptor beta chains below all came from one sample that was sequenced in a study of T cells in localized non-small cell lung cancer. The method was immunoSEQ multiplex PCR; TCRdb's version includes in-frame clones alone and lacks a portion of them. The sample has some 2,200 clones; approximately 20% are singletons. The specimen was lung tumor tissue, collected before any cancer treatment. The origin of the receptors is a man aged 35 to 69 with stage I squamous cell lung carcinoma.

The rearrangement joins TRBV11-3 to TRBJ1-1; perhaps TRBD1 as D (5 bases). CDR1 and CDR2 (germline): SGHNT, YENEEA. The CDR3 spans 14 residues. The germline V and J ends were trimmed by 3 bases and 4 bases, with 12 bases remaining between them. This CDR3 reads CASSLEWGGTEAFF. The CDR3 DNA is TGTGCCAGCAGCTTGGAGTGGGGGGGCACTGAAGCTTTCTTT.

This clone is medium-sized by share. The chain links TRBV6-8 to TRBJ2-2; D uncertain. This CDR3 comprises 14 residues. V was trimmed by 4 bases and J by 2 bases, leaving 8 bases between them. In germline, CDR1 is MNHGY, CDR2 SAAAGT. The DNA for the CDR3 is TGTGCCAGCAGTTTGGACGCAAACACCGGGGAGCTGTTTTTT. Translation: CASSLDANTGELFF.

This clone was seen a few times. V usage is TRBV11-3 and J usage is TRBJ2-2; tentatively, D is TRBD1 (6 bases). V was clipped by 1 base and J by 7 bases, with 10 bases between them. Germline V gives CDR1 SGHNT, CDR2 YENEEA. CDR3 size: 14 residues. The CDR3 sequence: CASSLVQTGGELFF. The CDR3 DNA reads TGTGCCAGCAGCTTAGTACAGACAGGCGGGGAGCTGTTTTTT.

This clone is labeled medium-sized. The chain recombines TRBV11-3 with TRBJ2-3, with 8 positions matching TRBD1. This CDR3 has 14 amino acids. From germline, CDR1 is SGHNT and CDR2 YENEEA. V gave up 5 bases and J gave up 3 bases; unmatched junction bases: 4. The chain's CDR3 is CASSPGQGTDTQYF. The CDR3 DNA sequence: TGTGCCAGCAGCCCAGGACAGGGAACAGATACGCAGTATTTT.

This clone was detected only a few times. V and J are TRBV11-3 and TRBJ2-7, with D perhaps matching TRBD2 (7 bases). CDR1 is SGHNT, CDR2 YENEEA, per germline. The CDR3 has 16 amino acids. V was pared by 4 bases and J by 4 bases, with 20 bases between. The CDR3 DNA reads TGTGCCAGCAGCTCCCCCAACGGGGGGCGAGGGTACGAGCAGTACTTC. This translates into CASSSPNGGRGYEQYF.

The chain is built from TRBV18 and TRBJ2-7; TRBD1 is a possible D gene (5 bases). This CDR3 is 12 amino acids long. The V gene lost 5 bases and the J gene lost 5 bases, with 10 bases spanning the gap. From germline, CDR1 is KGHSH and CDR2 LQKENI. The CDR3, as DNA: TGTGCCAGCTCAGCTAGGGGCGACGAGCAGTACTTC. This codes for CASSARGDEQYF.

This clone was seen a few times. The gene calls are TRBV9 and TRBJ2-1; D gene ambiguous. Germline lookup yields CDR1 SGDLS and CDR2 YYNGEE. This CDR3 is built from 12 residues. The ends were cut back, 6 bases at V and 5 bases at J, with 9 bases in the middle. CDR3 DNA: TGTGCCAGCACTGGACCGGACAATGAGCAGTTCTTC. Translation gives CASTGPDNEQFF. The entire variable domain, with the rest obtained from reference TRBV9 and TRBJ2-1, is as follows: DSGVTQTPKHLITATGQRVTLRCSPRSGDLSVYWYQQSLDQGLQFLIQYYNGEERAKGNILERFSAQQFPDLHSELNLSSLELGDSALYFCASTGPDNEQFFGPGTRLTVL.

The CDR3 reads CASSLFSVSSYEQYF. In DNA, the CDR3 is TGTGCCAGCAGTTTGTTTAGCGTGAGCTCCTACGAGCAGTACTTC. The V gene is TRBV28, the J gene TRBJ2-7, with D perhaps matching TRBD2 (5 bases). V lost 3 bases and J lost 0, with 12 bases in between. Germline V gene lookup returns CDR1 MDHEN and CDR2 SYDVKM. This CDR3 spans 15 amino acids.

This clone has only a few counts. V is TRBV6-8 and J is TRBJ2-3; 9 bases fit TRBD2. This CDR3 has 14 residues. V gave up 5 bases and J gave up 6 bases; unmatched junction bases: 6. The germline V gene encodes CDR1 MNHGY and CDR2 SAAAGT. The CDR3 coding sequence is TGTGCCAGCAGTCGACTAAGCGGGAGGGATACGCAGTATTTT. Amino acid sequence: CASSRLSGRDTQYF.

Judged by abundance, this clone is medium-sized. DNA of the CDR3: TGTGCCAGCAGCTTAGATGAGCAGGGCACAAGAGAAGCTTTCTTT. This sequence encodes CASSLDEQGTREAFF. The chain joins TRBV11-3 to TRBJ1-1; a possible D gene is TRBD1 (5 bases). The CDR3 totals 15 residues. Trimming took off 0 bases at V and 8 bases at J, with 16 bases between the two ends. The germline V gene encodes CDR1 SGHNT and CDR2 YENEEA.

The V and J genes are TRBV28 and TRBJ2-1; D may be TRBD2 (5 bases). The V end lost 6 bases, the J end lost 0 bases, and 9 bases lay between the germline ends. In germline, CDR1 is MDHEN, CDR2 SYDVKM. The length of the CDR3 is 14 residues. The CDR3 DNA reads TGTGCCAGCAGGACGGCGGGCTCCTACAATGAGCAGTTCTTC. Translation gives CASRTAGSYNEQFF. Based on the CDR3 plus reference TRBV28 and TRBJ2-1, the full variable domain is DVKVTQSSRYLVKRTGEKVFLECVQDMDHENMFWYRQDPGLGLRLIYFSYDVKMKEKGDIPEGYSVSREKKERFSLILESASTNQTSMYLCASRTAGSYNEQFFGPGTRLTVL.

The chain links TRBV6-8 to TRBJ2-1; tentatively, D is TRBD2 (6 bases). Germline V gene sequence: CDR1 MNHGY, CDR2 SAAAGT. Trimming cost V 7 bases and J 5 bases, with 21 bases left between them. The CDR3 is 16 amino acids. Here the CDR3 DNA reads TGTGCCAGCAACCCCTGGGGGGAGGAGTTCCACAATGAGCAGTTCTTC. This sequence encodes CASNPWGEEFHNEQFF.

This clone came up a few times. This sequence joins TRBV28 and TRBJ1-4, with TRBD1 matching over 7 bases. The CDR3 extends over 16 amino acids. Germline V lookup: CDR1 MDHEN, CDR2 SYDVKM. J gave up 8 bases and V 3 bases, and 12 bases lay outside the gene matches. This chain's CDR3 is CASSFSEGQRGEKLFF. CDR3 DNA sequence: TGTGCCAGCAGTTTTTCCGAGGGACAGAGAGGCGAAAAACTGTTTTTT.